This passage covers 10 T cell receptor beta chains from one sample sequenced in a study of T-cell reconstitution after alpha-beta-depleted transplantation in children. Molecular barcoding with unique molecular identifiers was used for the TCRbeta library. TCRdb redid the calling of the PCR reads with MiXCR, one entry per CDR3 protein. This sample has a few hundred thousand distinct CDR3 sequences, with 15% to 20% found just once. Material: PBMCs from the stem cell graft donor, obtained from the stem cell graft. The receptors here all came from a human donor who donated a stem cell graft to a child with acute lymphoblastic leukemia.

In this sample, this clonotype turned up a few times. The CDR3 sequence is CASSLEGKYTEAFF. CDR3 bases: TGCGCCAGCAGCTTGGAAGGGAAGTACACTGAAGCTTTCTTT. This chain uses TRBV5-1 with TRBJ1-1; D remains unclear. Per the germline V gene, CDR1 is SGHRS and CDR2 is YFSETQ. Between the trimmed V and J ends, which lost 0 bases and 3 bases, there was a span of 9 bases. CDR3 length: 14 residues.

This chain links TRBV20-1 with TRBJ1-5; D unresolved. The CDR3 extends over 10 amino acids. CDR1 DFQATT and CDR2 SNEGSKA come from the germline V gene (reference sequence). With 0 bases removed from V and 6 bases from J, the gap between germline ends came to 0 bases. The CDR3 nucleotides read TGCAGTGCTAGAGATCAGCCCCAGCATTTT. Its protein product is CSARDQPQHF.

This clonotype has a handful of counts. This rearrangement joins TRBV30 to TRBJ2-2; D not certain. Germline V CDR1 and CDR2: GTSNPN, SVGIG (reference sequence). CDR3 size: 11 residues. The CDR3 spells CAHDLFGELFF. The CDR3 nucleotides are TGTGCTCATGATCTGTTCGGGGAGCTGTTTTTT.

There are a few counts of this clonotype. The J gene is TRBJ2-7, the V gene TRBV20-1; no definite D call. V was pared by 1 base and J by 0 bases, with 13 bases between. The CDR3 is 15 amino acids. The germline gives CDR1 DFQATT, CDR2 SNEGSKA (reference sequence). CDR3: CSARGSRGTSYEQYF. DNA for the CDR3: TGCAGTGCTAGAGGTTCTCGCGGAACCTCCTACGAGCAGTACTTC.

This clonotype came up a few times. The chain combines TRBV20-1 with TRBJ2-5, with D hard to call. CDR1 DFQATT and CDR2 SNEGSKA come from the germline V gene (reference sequence). The CDR3 length is 13 residues. Between the trimmed V and J ends, which lost 0 bases and 5 bases, there was a span of 10 bases. Here the CDR3 reads CSARERLVETQYF. For the CDR3, the DNA is TGCAGTGCTAGAGAGAGGCTAGTGGAGACCCAGTACTTC.

Only one count was recorded for this clonotype. This sequence joins TRBV4-1 and TRBJ1-5, with D hard to call. Germline V CDR1 and CDR2: MGHRA, YSYEKL. V lost 4 bases and J 6 bases, leaving 10 bases between the germline ends. The CDR3 consists of 13 residues. The CDR3 is CASSPLAGQPQHF. Written as DNA, the CDR3 is TGCGCCAGCAGCCCCCTGGCGGGTCAGCCCCAGCATTTT.

This rearrangement joins TRBV15 to TRBJ2-5, with a possible D match to TRBD1 (5 bases). Germline assignment: CDR1 LNHNV and CDR2 YYDKDF (reference sequence). CDR3 size: 15 residues. V gave up 2 bases and J gave up 5 bases, with 15 bases separating them. The DNA of the CDR3 is TGTGCCACCAGCAGACAGGGCTTTAGGGTGGAGACCCAGTACTTC. Translated, it gives CATSRQGFRVETQYF. The full variable domain, its missing parts supplied by reference TRBV15 and TRBJ2-5, is DAMVIQNPRYQVTQFGKPVTLSCSQTLNHNVMYWYQQKSSQAPKLLFHYYDKDFNNEADTPDNFQSRRPNTSFCFLDIRSPGLGDTAMYLCATSRQGFRVETQYFGPGTRLLVL.

The chain couples TRBV7-3 to TRBJ2-2, with D perhaps matching TRBD1 (6 bases). There are 14 residues in the CDR3. Germline V lookup: CDR1 SGHTA, CDR2 FQGTGA. V was shortened by 5 bases and J by 5 bases, with 12 bases between the two germline ends. CDR3 coding DNA: TGTGCCAGCAGCCCCTCGGACAGTACCGGGGAGCTGTTTTTT. Protein product: CASSPSDSTGELFF. Filled out from reference TRBV7-3 and TRBJ2-2, the complete variable domain reads GAGVSQTPSNKVTEKGKYVELRCDPISGHTALYWYRQSLGQGPEFLIYFQGTGAADDSGLPNDRFFAVRPEGSVSTLKIQRTERGDSAVYLCASSPSDSTGELFFGEGSRLTVL.

This chain's CDR3 is CASTKLSGGANEQFF. CDR3 coding DNA: TGTGCCAGCACGAAACTTAGCGGGGGGGCCAATGAGCAGTTCTTC. The rearrangement joins TRBV6-1 to TRBJ2-1; 11 nucleotides agree with TRBD2. Trimming at V came to 7 bases and at J to 6 bases, leaving 8 bases not matched to a gene. The CDR3 runs to 15 residues. Looked up from germline, CDR1 is MNHNS and CDR2 is SASEGT.

This sequence joins TRBV7-9 and TRBJ2-7; TRBD1 aligns across 8 bases. The CDR3 is made up of 15 amino acids. Germline V gives CDR1 SEHNR, CDR2 FQNEAQ (reference sequence). V shed 2 bases and J 5 bases; nucleotides not matched to a gene: 8. CDR3 sequence (DNA): TGTGCCAGCAGCTTAATCGGACAGGGTCTCAACGAGCAGTACTTC. Protein: CASSLIGQGLNEQYF.